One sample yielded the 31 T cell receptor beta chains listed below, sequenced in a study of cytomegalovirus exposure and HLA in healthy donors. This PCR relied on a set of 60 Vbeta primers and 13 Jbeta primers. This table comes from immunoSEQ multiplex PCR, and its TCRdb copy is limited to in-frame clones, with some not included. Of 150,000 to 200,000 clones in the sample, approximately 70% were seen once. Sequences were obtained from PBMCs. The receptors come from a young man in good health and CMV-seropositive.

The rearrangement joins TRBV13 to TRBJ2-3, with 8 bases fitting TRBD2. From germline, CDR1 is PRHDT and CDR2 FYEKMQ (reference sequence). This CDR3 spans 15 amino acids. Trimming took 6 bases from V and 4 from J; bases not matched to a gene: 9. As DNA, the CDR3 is TGTGCCAGCAGTTTCGGGACTAGACAAGCAGATACGCAGTATTTT. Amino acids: CASSFGTRQADTQYF.

The CDR3 nucleotides are TGTGCCAGCAAGAGACAGGGGGCCGCCGGGGAGCTGTTTTTT. It yields the protein CASKRQGAAGELFF. V usage is TRBV5-4 and J usage is TRBJ2-2; 10 nucleotides agree with TRBD1. CDR1 and CDR2 from the germline V gene are SGHNT and YYREEE (reference sequence). There are 14 residues in the CDR3. V trimming: 6 bases; J trimming: 6 bases; junction bases outside the gene matches: 5.

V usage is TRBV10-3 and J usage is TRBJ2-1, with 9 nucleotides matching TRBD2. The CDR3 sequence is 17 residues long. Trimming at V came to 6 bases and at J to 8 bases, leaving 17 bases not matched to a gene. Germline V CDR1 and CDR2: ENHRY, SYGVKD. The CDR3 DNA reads TGTGCCATCAGAGGAGGCCCGGGGCGGGGGGGCATTGATGAGCAGTTCTTC. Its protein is CAIRGGPGRGGIDEQFF.

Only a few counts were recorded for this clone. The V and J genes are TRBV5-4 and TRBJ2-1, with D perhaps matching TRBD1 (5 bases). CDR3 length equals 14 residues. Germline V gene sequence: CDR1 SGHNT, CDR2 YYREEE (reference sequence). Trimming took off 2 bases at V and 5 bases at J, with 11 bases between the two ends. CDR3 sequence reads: CASSFQGNHNEQFF. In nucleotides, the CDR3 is TGTGCCAGCAGCTTCCAGGGAAATCACAATGAGCAGTTCTTC.

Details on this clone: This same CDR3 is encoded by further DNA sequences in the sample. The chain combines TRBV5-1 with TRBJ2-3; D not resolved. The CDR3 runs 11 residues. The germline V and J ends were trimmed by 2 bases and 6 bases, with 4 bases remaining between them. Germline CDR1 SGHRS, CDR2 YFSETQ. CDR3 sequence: CASSLEDTQYF. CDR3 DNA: TGCGCCAGCAGCTTAGAGGATACGCAGTATTTT.

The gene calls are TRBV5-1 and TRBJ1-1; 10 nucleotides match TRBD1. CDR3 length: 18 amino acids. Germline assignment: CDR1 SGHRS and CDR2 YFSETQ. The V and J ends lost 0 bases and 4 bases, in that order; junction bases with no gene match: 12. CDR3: CASSLGRGSRDRGTEAFF. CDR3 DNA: TGCGCCAGCAGCTTGGGTCGAGGGTCCCGGGACAGGGGCACTGAAGCTTTCTTT.

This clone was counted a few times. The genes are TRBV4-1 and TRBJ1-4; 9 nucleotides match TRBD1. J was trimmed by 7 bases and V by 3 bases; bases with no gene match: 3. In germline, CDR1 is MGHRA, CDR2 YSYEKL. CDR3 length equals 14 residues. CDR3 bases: TGCGCCAGCAGCCAGAGACAGGGGGGTGAAAAACTGTTTTTT. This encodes CASSQRQGGEKLFF.

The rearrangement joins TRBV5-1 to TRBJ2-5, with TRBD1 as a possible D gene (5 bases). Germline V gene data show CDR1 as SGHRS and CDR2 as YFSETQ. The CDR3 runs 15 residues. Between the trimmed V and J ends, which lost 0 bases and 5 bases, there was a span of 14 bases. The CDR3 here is CASSLGEGDGETQYF. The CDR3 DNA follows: TGCGCCAGCAGCTTGGGGGAAGGGGATGGGGAGACCCAGTACTTC.

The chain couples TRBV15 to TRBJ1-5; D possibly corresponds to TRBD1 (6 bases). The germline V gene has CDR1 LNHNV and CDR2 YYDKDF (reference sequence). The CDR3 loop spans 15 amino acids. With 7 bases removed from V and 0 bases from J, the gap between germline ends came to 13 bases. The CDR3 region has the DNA TGTGCCACCAAGGACAGCCCATATAGCAATCAGCCCCAGCATTTT. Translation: CATKDSPYSNQPQHF.

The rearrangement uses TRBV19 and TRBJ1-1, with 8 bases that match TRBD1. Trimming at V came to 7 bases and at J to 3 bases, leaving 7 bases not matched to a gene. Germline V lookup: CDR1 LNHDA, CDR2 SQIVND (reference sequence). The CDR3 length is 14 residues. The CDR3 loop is CASTDRGSHTEAFF. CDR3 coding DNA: TGTGCCAGTACCGACAGGGGAAGCCACACTGAAGCTTTCTTT.

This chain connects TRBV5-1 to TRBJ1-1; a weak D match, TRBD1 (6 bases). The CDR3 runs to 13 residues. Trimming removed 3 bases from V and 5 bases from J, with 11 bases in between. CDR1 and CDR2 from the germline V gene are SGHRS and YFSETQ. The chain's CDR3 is CASSYRGTTEAFF. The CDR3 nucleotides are TGCGCCAGCAGCTACCGTGGGACAACTGAAGCTTTCTTT.

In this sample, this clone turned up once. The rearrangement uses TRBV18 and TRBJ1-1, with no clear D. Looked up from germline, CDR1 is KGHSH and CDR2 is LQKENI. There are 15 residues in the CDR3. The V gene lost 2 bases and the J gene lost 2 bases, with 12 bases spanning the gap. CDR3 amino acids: CASSPSPGSNTEAFF. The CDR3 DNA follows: TGTGCCAGCTCACCATCTCCGGGGTCTAACACTGAAGCTTTCTTT.

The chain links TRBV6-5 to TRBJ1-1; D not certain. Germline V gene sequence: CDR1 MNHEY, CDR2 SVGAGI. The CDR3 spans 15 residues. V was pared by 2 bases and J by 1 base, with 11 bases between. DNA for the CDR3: TGTGCCAGCAGTTACGGATGGGCGGGGAACACTGAAGCTTTCTTT. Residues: CASSYGWAGNTEAFF.

The CDR3 region has the DNA TGTGCCAGCAGCCCCACCCCAGGGATCGGGGAGCTGTTTTTT. Translation: CASSPTPGIGELFF. V is TRBV6-1 and J is TRBJ2-2; D may be TRBD1 (5 bases). V was clipped by 6 bases and J by 7 bases, with 15 bases between them. This CDR3 comprises 14 residues. The germline gives CDR1 MNHNS, CDR2 SASEGT.

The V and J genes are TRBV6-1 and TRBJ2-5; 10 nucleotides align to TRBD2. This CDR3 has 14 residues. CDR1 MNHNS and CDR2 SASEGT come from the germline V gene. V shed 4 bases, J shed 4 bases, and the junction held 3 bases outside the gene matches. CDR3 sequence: CASSGLAGVETQYF. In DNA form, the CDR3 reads TGTGCCAGCAGTGGGCTAGCGGGAGTAGAGACCCAGTACTTC.

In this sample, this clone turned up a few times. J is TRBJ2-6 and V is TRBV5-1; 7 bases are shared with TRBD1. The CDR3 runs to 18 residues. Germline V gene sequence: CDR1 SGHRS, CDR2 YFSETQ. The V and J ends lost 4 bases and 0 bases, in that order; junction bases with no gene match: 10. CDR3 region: CASSPQGQDFSGANVLTF. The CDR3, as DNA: TGCGCCAGCAGCCCCCAAGGACAGGATTTCTCTGGGGCCAACGTCCTGACTTTC.

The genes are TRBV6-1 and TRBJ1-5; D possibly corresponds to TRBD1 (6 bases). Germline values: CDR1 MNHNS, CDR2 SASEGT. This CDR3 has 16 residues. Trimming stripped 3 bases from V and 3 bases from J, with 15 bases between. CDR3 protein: CASSESGQGYNQPQHF. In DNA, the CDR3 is TGTGCCAGCAGTGAGTCTGGGCAGGGGTACAATCAGCCCCAGCATTTT.

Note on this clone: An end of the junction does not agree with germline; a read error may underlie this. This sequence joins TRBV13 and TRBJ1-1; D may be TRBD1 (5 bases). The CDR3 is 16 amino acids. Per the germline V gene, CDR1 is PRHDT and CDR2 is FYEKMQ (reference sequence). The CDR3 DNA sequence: TGTGCCAGCAGCGTAGGCTTAGACAGACCCCCGAGAGAAGCTTTCTTT. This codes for CASSVGLDRPPREAFF.

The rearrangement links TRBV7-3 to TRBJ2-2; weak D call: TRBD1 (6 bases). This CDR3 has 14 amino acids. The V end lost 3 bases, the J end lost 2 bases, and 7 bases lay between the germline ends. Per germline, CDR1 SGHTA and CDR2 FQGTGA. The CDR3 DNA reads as TGTGCCAGCAGCTTGGGACAAAACACCGGGGAGCTGTTTTTT. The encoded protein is CASSLGQNTGELFF.

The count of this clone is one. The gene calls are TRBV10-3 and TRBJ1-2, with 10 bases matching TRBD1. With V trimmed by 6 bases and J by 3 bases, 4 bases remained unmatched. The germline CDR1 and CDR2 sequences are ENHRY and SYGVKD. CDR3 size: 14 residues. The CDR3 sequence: CAISPGQGDYGYTF. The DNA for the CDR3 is TGTGCCATCAGCCCCGGACAGGGGGACTATGGCTACACCTTC.

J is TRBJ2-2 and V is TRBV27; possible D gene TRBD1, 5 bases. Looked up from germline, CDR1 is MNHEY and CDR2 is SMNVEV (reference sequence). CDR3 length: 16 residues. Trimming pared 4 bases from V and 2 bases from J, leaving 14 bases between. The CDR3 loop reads CASSSKTDGNTGELFF. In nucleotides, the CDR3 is TGTGCCAGCAGTTCAAAGACAGACGGCAACACCGGGGAGCTGTTTTTT.

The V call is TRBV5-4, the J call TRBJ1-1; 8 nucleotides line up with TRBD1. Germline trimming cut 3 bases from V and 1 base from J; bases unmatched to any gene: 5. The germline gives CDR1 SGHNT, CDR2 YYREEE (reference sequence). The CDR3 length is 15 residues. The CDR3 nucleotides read TGTGCCAGCAGCTCACGGACAGGGACGAACACTGAAGCTTTCTTT. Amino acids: CASSSRTGTNTEAFF.

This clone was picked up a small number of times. CDR3 coding DNA: TGTGCCAGCAGCTCTACAGGGAGCCCCGGAAACACCATATATTTT. It encodes CASSSTGSPGNTIYF. This sequence joins TRBV14 and TRBJ1-3; D possibly corresponds to TRBD1 (6 bases). V lost 5 bases and J lost 4, with 15 bases in between. The CDR3 runs to 15 residues. In germline, CDR1 is SGHDN, CDR2 FVKESK. Complete variable domain (other parts from reference TRBV14 and TRBJ1-3): EAGVTQFPSHSVIEKGQTVTLRCDPISGHDNLYWYRRVMGKEIKFLLHFVKESKQDESGMPNNRFLAERTGGTYSTLKVQPAELEDSGVYFCASSSTGSPGNTIYFGEGSWLTVV.

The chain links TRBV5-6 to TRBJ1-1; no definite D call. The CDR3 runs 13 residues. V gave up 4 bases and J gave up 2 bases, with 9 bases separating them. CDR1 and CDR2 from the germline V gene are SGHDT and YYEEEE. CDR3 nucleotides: TGTGCCAGCAGCCCGACTGAAAACACTGAAGCTTTCTTT. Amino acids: CASSPTENTEAFF.

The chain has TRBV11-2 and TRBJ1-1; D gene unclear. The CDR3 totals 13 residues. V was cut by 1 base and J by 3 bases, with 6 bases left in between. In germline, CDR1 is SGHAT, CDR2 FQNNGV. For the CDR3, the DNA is TGTGCCAGCAGCTTAGTCCCGGACACTGAAGCTTTCTTT. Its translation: CASSLVPDTEAFF.

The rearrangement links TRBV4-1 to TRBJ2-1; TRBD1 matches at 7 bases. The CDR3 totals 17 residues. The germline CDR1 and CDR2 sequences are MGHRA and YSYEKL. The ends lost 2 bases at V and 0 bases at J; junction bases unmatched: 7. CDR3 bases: TGCGCCAGCAGCCAAACTCTCAGGGGGAGCTCCTACAATGAGCAGTTCTTC. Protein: CASSQTLRGSSYNEQFF.

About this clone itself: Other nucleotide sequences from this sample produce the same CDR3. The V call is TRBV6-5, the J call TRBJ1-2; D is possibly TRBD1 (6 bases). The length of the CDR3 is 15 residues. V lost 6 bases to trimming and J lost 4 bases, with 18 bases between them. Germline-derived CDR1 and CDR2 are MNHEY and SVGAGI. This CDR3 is CASRSNRDSLYGYTF. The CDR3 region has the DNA TGTGCCAGCAGATCTAACAGGGATTCCCTCTATGGCTACACCTTC.

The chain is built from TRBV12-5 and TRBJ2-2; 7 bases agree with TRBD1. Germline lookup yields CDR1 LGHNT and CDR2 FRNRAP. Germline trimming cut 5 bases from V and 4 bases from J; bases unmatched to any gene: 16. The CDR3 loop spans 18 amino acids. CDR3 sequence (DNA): TGTGCTAGTGGTCCTGACGGCCTCGACAGGGCGGGCACCGGGGAGCTGTTTTTT. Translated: CASGPDGLDRAGTGELFF. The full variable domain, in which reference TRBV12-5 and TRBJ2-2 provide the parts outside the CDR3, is DARVTQTPRHKVTEMGQEVTMRCQPILGHNTVFWYRQTMMQGLELLAYFRNRAPLDDSGMPKDRFSAEMPDATLATLKIQPSEPRDSAVYFCASGPDGLDRAGTGELFFGEGSRLTVL.

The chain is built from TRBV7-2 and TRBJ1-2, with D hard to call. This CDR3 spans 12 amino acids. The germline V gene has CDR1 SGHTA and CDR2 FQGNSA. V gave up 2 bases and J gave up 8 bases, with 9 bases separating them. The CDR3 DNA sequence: TGTGCCAGCAGCTTATGGTCGGAGGGCTACACCTTC. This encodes CASSLWSEGYTF.

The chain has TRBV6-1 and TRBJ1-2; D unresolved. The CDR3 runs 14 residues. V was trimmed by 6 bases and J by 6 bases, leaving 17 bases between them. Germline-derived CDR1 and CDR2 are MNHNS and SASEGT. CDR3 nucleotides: TGTGCCAGCAGGTCGGGTCCGATTAGGAATGGCTACACCTTC. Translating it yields CASRSGPIRNGYTF.

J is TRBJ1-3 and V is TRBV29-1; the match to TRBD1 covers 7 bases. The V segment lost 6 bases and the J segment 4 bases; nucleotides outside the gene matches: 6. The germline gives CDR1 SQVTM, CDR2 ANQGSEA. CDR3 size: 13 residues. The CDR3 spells CSVHRGDGNTIYF. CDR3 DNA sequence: TGCAGCGTCCACAGGGGAGACGGAAACACCATATATTTT.